A single sample gave rise to the 20 T cell receptor beta chains below, sequenced in a study of blood T cell repertoires in COVID-19. The assay was immunoSEQ multiplex PCR, and TCRdb's table has in-frame clones only and misses some. The data contain 270,000 or so clones, 85% of them singletons. Input material: peripheral blood. The source of these receptors is a human donor in a cohort sampled during active COVID-19.

This clone was counted a few times. This sequence joins TRBV4-2 and TRBJ1-4; D not certain. With 0 bases removed from V and 3 bases from J, the gap between germline ends came to 8 bases. Germline V gene sequence: CDR1 LGHNA, CDR2 YNFKEQ. The CDR3 runs 15 residues. The chain's CDR3 is CASSQDRRANEKLFF. The CDR3 nucleotides are TGTGCCAGCAGCCAAGACCGGCGGGCTAATGAAAAACTGTTTTTT.

This rearrangement joins TRBV7-8 to TRBJ1-6; D is perhaps TRBD1 (5 bases). The CDR3 length is 17 residues. In germline, CDR1 is SGHVS, CDR2 FQNEAQ. Trimming took 1 base from V and 9 from J, leaving 19 bases between them. CDR3 DNA: TGTGCCAGCAGCTTAGAGTTTGGGGGGGTCGGCGGTTCACCCCTCCACTTT. Its protein product is CASSLEFGGVGGSPLHF.

The rearrangement uses TRBV29-1 and TRBJ2-1, with 9 positions matching TRBD2. This CDR3 comprises 11 residues. Germline CDR1 SQVTM, CDR2 ANQGSEA. The CDR3 loop reads CIISSGIQQFF. The CDR3, as DNA: TGCATCATCTCTAGCGGGATACAGCAGTTCTTC.

The chain is built from TRBV7-3 and TRBJ2-3; D gene unclear. The CDR3 is made up of 15 amino acids. The germline V and J ends were trimmed by 0 bases and 6 bases, with 13 bases remaining between them. The germline V gene has CDR1 SGHTA and CDR2 FQGTGA. CDR3 region: CASSLTAVTTDTQYF. The DNA for the CDR3 is TGTGCCAGCAGCTTAACGGCAGTCACAACGGATACGCAGTATTTT.

The genes are TRBV5-4 and TRBJ2-3, with D possibly being TRBD1 (5 bases). The V end was cut by 5 bases, the J end by 5 bases, with 15 bases between. The CDR3 covers 14 residues. Germline CDR1 is SGHNT and CDR2 is YYREEE (reference sequence). The CDR3 here is CASRRVGLKDTQYF. For the CDR3, the DNA is TGTGCCAGCAGACGAGTGGGGCTTAAAGATACGCAGTATTTT.

The chain uses TRBV7-7 and TRBJ2-4; D is possibly TRBD1 (5 bases). Trimming shortened V by 0 bases and J by 2 bases, and 11 bases separated the two germline ends. The CDR3 extends over 16 amino acids. Germline-derived CDR1 and CDR2 are SSHAT and FNYEAQ (reference sequence). This CDR3 is CASSLAQGLSKNIQYF. In nucleotides, the CDR3 is TGTGCCAGCAGCTTAGCGCAGGGCTTATCCAAAAACATTCAGTACTTC.

In this sample, this clone turned up a few times. The chain couples TRBV5-1 to TRBJ2-5; TRBD2 aligns across 16 bases. Losses at the gene ends were 4 bases for V and 5 bases for J; bases not matched to a gene: 5. The CDR3 is 16 amino acids. Looked up from germline, CDR1 is SGHRS and CDR2 is YFSETQ. CDR3 in amino acids: CASSTGLAGGQETQYF. CDR3 bases: TGCGCCAGCAGCACGGGACTAGCGGGAGGGCAGGAGACCCAGTACTTC.

The chain is built from TRBV27 and TRBJ2-4; 7 bases are shared with TRBD1. After removal of 5 bases from V and 3 bases from J, the junction contained 7 bases not matched to a gene. The CDR3 totals 15 residues. Looked up from germline, CDR1 is MNHEY and CDR2 is SMNVEV (reference sequence). In nucleotides, the CDR3 is TGTGCCAGCAGTGTGACAGGGTGGTTCAAAAACATTCAGTACTTC. It is translated as CASSVTGWFKNIQYF.

V and J are TRBV24-1 and TRBJ2-1; 7 bases map to TRBD2. Trimming removed 2 bases from V and 4 bases from J; junction bases left unmatched: 7. Germline V gene lookup returns CDR1 KGHDR and CDR2 SFDVKD. The CDR3 totals 16 residues. In DNA form, the CDR3 reads TGTGCCACCAGTGATTCGGCCCACGGGGGGTACAATGAGCAGTTCTTC. Protein product: CATSDSAHGGYNEQFF.

J is TRBJ1-6 and V is TRBV5-4; 8 bases fit TRBD1. Germline CDR1 SGHNT, CDR2 YYREEE (reference sequence). Trimming took 4 bases from V and 9 from J; bases not matched to a gene: 21. There are 19 residues in the CDR3. The CDR3 protein is CASSRKTGGPAYRGSPLHF. In DNA form, the CDR3 reads TGTGCCAGCAGCCGAAAAACAGGGGGTCCCGCCTATAGGGGTTCACCCCTCCACTTT.

This rearrangement joins TRBV21-1 to TRBJ1-3; the table names TRBD1, a call not compared with the DNA. TRBV21-1 represents a pseudogene. The CDR3 extends over 12 amino acids. In DNA form, the CDR3 reads TGTGCCAGCAGCAAAGAGGGGAACACCATATATTTT. It specifies CASSKEGNTIYF.

CDR3 residues: CASSVTPRGDTQYF. The DNA for the CDR3 is TGTGCCAGCAGCGTTACCCCCAGGGGGGATACGCAGTATTTT. The chain has TRBV9 and TRBJ2-3; 7 positions agree with TRBD1. V dropped 2 bases and J dropped 6; count of bases not matched to a gene: 6. The CDR3 has 14 amino acids. The germline gives CDR1 SGDLS, CDR2 YYNGEE.

V is TRBV9 and J is TRBJ2-1; D may be TRBD1 (6 bases). This CDR3 is 15 amino acids long. In germline, CDR1 is SGDLS, CDR2 YYNGEE. The V gene lost 0 bases and the J gene lost 0 bases, with 7 bases spanning the gap. CDR3 sequence: CASSVVGGSYNEQFF. CDR3 DNA sequence: TGTGCCAGCAGCGTAGTAGGGGGCTCCTACAATGAGCAGTTCTTC.

V usage is TRBV5-6 and J usage is TRBJ1-6; D is undetermined. Per the germline V gene, CDR1 is SGHDT and CDR2 is YYEEEE. The V gene lost 2 bases and the J gene lost 16 bases, with 16 bases spanning the gap. The CDR3 consists of 13 residues. The CDR3 coding sequence is TGTGCCAGCAGCTTCATGGTGAAAGGACTTCTCCACTTT. It specifies CASSFMVKGLLHF.

This clone was seen a handful of times. The chain joins TRBV4-1 to TRBJ2-1; TRBD2 aligns across 7 bases. This CDR3 contains 16 residues. Germline CDR1 is MGHRA and CDR2 is YSYEKL. With 0 bases clipped from V and 2 bases from J, the junction kept 4 bases outside the gene matches. The CDR3: CASSQELAGAYNEQFF. The CDR3 bases are TGCGCCAGCAGCCAAGAGTTGGCGGGAGCCTACAATGAGCAGTTCTTC.

This rearrangement joins TRBV7-8 to TRBJ2-2; a possible D gene is TRBD2 (5 bases). The length of the CDR3 is 14 residues. Germline lookup yields CDR1 SGHVS and CDR2 FQNEAQ. The V gene lost 5 bases and the J gene lost 6 bases, with 13 bases spanning the gap. The CDR3 loop reads CASSPRRIAGELFF. DNA of the CDR3: TGTGCCAGCAGCCCACGGAGGATCGCCGGGGAGCTGTTTTTT.

V is TRBV13 and J is TRBJ1-1; D gene unclear. The germline gives CDR1 PRHDT, CDR2 FYEKMQ (reference sequence). The CDR3 contains 15 residues. The V end lost 4 bases, the J end lost 0 bases, and 12 bases lay between the germline ends. CDR3 sequence reads: CASSSNRGVNTEAFF. The CDR3, as DNA: TGTGCCAGCAGCTCCAACCGGGGAGTGAACACTGAAGCTTTCTTT.

This chain uses TRBV10-2 with TRBJ2-1; 12 positions match TRBD2. This CDR3 is built from 14 residues. With V trimmed by 7 bases and J by 7 bases, 5 bases remained unmatched. In germline, CDR1 is WSHSY, CDR2 SAAADI. The CDR3 coding sequence is TGCGCCAGCAAGTTAACTAGCGGGGGGAATGAGCAGTTCTTC. Translation: CASKLTSGGNEQFF.

The CDR3 region has the DNA TGCGCCAGCAGCCCGGGACTAGCGGGGGCCTACAATGAGCAGTTCTTC. Its protein product is CASSPGLAGAYNEQFF. The chain uses TRBV4-1 and TRBJ2-1; TRBD2 matches at 14 bases. Germline lookup yields CDR1 MGHRA and CDR2 YSYEKL. The CDR3 runs 16 residues. V trimming: 4 bases; J trimming: 2 bases; junction bases outside the gene matches: 1.

The chain uses TRBV7-2 and TRBJ2-5; D ambiguous. This CDR3 contains 13 residues. Between the trimmed V and J ends, which lost 1 base and 2 bases, there was a span of 5 bases. Germline V CDR1 and CDR2: SGHTA, FQGNSA. The CDR3 DNA reads as TGTGCCAGCAGCTTAGTCCAGCAAGAGACCCAGTACTTC. It is translated as CASSLVQQETQYF.